The T cell receptor beta chain under discussion was sequenced for a study of blood T cells in healthy people across ages. Study-wide results and limits: Estimates based on one million T cells were treated as lower bounds. The recorded TCR beta diversity per million T cells decreased in a roughly linear manner with age.

This clonotype was observed at least ten times. Its antigen is not identified. CDR3 size: 16 residues. Trimming took 4 bases from V and 2 from J; bases not matched to a gene: 5. Per the germline V gene, CDR1 is SGHRS and CDR2 is YFSETQ. Next came a second PCR, run for roughly 7 to 12 cycles, which used a sample-barcoded 5' primer along with a J-beta primer mix. Every sample produced at least 2.5 million CDR3-containing paired-end reads. Each CDR3 protein gets one entry after TCRdb re-called the 5' RACE reads with MiXCR. The sample lists 1.5 million to 2 million distinct CDR3 sequences, roughly 32% occurring once. Isolated PBMCs totaled at least 7 million in each sample.

The source is a woman aged 25 to 39 in good health. The chain recombines TRBV5-1 with TRBJ2-1; TRBD2 agrees at 11 bases. Sequenced material: blood. The CDR3 DNA sequence: TGCGCCAGCAGCATTACTAGCGGGGGACCCTACAATGAGCAGTTCTTC. The encoded protein is CASSITSGGPYNEQFF.